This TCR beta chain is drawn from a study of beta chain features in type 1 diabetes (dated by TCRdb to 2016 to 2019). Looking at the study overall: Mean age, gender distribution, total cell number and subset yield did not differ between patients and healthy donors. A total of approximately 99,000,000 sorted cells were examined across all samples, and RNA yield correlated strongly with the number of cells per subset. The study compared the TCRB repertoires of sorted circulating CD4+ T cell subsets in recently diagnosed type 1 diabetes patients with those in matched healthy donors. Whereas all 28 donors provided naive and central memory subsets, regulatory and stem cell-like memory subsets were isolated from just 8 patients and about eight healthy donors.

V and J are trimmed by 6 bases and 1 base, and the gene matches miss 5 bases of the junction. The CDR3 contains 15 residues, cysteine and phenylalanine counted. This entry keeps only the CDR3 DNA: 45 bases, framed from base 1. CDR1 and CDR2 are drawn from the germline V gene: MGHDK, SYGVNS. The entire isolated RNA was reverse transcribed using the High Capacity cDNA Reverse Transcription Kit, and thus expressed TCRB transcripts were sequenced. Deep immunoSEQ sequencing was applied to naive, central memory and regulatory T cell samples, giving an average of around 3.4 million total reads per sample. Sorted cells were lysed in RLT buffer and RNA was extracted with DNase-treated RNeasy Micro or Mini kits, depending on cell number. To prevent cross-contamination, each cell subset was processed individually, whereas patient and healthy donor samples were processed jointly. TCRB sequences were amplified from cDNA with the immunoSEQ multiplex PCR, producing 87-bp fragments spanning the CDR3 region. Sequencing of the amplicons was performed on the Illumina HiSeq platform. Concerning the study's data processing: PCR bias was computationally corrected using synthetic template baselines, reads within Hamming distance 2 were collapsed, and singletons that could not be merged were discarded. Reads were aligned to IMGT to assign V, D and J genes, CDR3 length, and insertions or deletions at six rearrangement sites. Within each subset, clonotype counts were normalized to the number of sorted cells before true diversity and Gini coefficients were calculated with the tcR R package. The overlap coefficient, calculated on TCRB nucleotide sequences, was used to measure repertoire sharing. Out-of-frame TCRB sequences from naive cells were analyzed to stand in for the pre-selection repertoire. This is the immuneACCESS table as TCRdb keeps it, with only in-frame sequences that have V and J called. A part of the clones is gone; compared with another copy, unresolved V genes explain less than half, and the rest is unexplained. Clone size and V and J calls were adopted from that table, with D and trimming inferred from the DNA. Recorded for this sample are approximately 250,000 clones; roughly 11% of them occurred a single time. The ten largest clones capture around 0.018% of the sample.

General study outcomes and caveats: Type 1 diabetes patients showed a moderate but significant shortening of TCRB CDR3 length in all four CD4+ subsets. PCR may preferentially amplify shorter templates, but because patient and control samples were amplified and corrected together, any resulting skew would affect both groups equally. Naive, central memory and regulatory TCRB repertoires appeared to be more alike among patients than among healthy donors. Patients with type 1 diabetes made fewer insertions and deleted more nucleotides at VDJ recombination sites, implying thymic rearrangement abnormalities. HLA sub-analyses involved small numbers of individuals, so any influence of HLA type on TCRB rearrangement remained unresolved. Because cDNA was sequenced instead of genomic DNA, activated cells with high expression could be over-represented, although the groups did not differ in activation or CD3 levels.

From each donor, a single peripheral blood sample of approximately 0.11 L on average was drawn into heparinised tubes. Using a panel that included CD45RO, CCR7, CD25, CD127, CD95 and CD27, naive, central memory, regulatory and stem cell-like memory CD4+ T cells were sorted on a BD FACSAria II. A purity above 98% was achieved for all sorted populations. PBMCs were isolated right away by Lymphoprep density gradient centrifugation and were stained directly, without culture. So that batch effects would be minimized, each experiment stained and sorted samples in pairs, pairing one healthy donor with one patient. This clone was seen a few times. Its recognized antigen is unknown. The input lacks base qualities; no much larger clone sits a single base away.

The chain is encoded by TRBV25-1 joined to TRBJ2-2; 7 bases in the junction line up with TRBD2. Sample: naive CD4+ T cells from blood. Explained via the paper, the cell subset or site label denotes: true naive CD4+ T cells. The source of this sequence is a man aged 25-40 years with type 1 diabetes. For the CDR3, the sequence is CASSLGGRNTGELFF. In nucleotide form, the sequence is TGTGCCAGCAGCCTGGGAGGGAGGAACACCGGGGAGCTGTTTTTT. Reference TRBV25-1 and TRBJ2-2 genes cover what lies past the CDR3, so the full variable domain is EADIYQTPRYLVIGTGKKITLECSQTMGHDKMYWYQQDPGMELHLIHYSYGVNSTEKGDLSSESTVSRIRTEHFPLTLESARPSHTSQYLCASSLGGRNTGELFFGEGSRLTVL.